One sample yielded the 21 T cell receptor beta chains listed below, sequenced in a study of blood T cells in healthy people across ages. A second PCR of about 6 to 11 cycles used a sample-barcoded 5' primer and a J-beta primer mix. TCRdb reprocessed the 5' RACE reads with MiXCR, giving one entry per CDR3 protein. The sample has over 1,500,000 distinct CDR3 sequences; more than 35% are singletons. Sequenced: blood. These receptor sequences come from a human donor in good health.

This rearrangement joins TRBV21-1 to TRBJ2-1; the D call of TRBD1 is as the table states it, not checked on the DNA. TRBV21-1 counts as a pseudogene. The CDR3 has 14 amino acids. The CDR3 DNA reads as TGTGCCAGTACTCTGAGGGACAGGGTAAATGAGCAGTTCTTC. It encodes CASTLRDRVNEQFF.

This clonotype was observed a handful of times. The chain is built from TRBV7-9 and TRBJ2-2; D is perhaps TRBD1 (6 bases). V was trimmed by 8 bases and J by 1 base, leaving 26 bases between them. This CDR3 contains 19 residues. The germline V gene encodes CDR1 SEHNR and CDR2 FQNEAQ (reference sequence). The CDR3 DNA reads as TGTGCCAGCCCACGAGGGGGACCGCTGGTCCTACGGAACACCGGGGAGCTGTTTTTT. The encoded protein is CASPRGGPLVLRNTGELFF.

The chain joins TRBV9 to TRBJ2-5; tentatively, D is TRBD1 or TRBD2 (5 bases each). The ends were cut back, 5 bases at V and 5 bases at J, with 16 bases in the middle. Germline CDR1 is SGDLS and CDR2 is YYNGEE. The CDR3 spans 14 residues. CDR3 amino acids: CASSTGPRFETQYF. DNA for the CDR3: TGTGCCAGCAGTACGGGGCCAAGGTTTGAGACCCAGTACTTC.

The J gene is TRBJ2-1, the V gene TRBV9, with 9 bases aligning to TRBD2. The germline CDR1 and CDR2 sequences are SGDLS and YYNGEE. This CDR3 is 15 amino acids long. V lost 4 bases, J lost 3 bases, and 5 bases stayed unmatched. The CDR3 is CASSPASGDYNEQFF. CDR3 DNA sequence: TGTGCCAGCAGCCCCGCTAGCGGGGACTACAATGAGCAGTTCTTC. Full variable domain (rest looked up from reference TRBV9 and TRBJ2-1): DSGVTQTPKHLITATGQRVTLRCSPRSGDLSVYWYQQSLDQGLQFLIQYYNGEERAKGNILERFSAQQFPDLHSELNLSSLELGDSALYFCASSPASGDYNEQFFGPGTRLTVL.

This clonotype occurred a few times. V is TRBV6-2 or TRBV6-3 and J is TRBJ2-7, with TRBD1 as a possible D gene (6 bases). The end of the DNA is better explained by TRBJ2-5, so the J call may be wrong. CDR1 is MNHEY and CDR2 is SVGEGT in the germline V gene. The CDR3 consists of 14 residues. CDR3 sequence: CASSSQGSSTTQYF. For the CDR3, the DNA is TGTGCCAGCAGTTCACAGGGTTCATCGACGACCCAGTACTTC.

This clonotype was counted a few times. This chain connects TRBV7-3 to TRBJ1-6; D may be TRBD1 (5 bases). The V end lost 5 bases, the J end lost 6 bases, and 17 bases lay between the germline ends. The CDR3 totals 16 residues. Per the germline V gene, CDR1 is SGHTA and CDR2 is FQGTGA. The CDR3 region is CASSPDPGTANSPLHF. CDR3 bases: TGTGCCAGCAGCCCGGATCCAGGGACGGCTAATTCACCCCTCCACTTT.

The chain carries TRBV4-3 and TRBJ1-1, with D perhaps matching TRBD1 (6 bases). Germline-derived CDR1 and CDR2 are LGHNA and YSLEER. Trimming took 3 bases from V and 6 from J, leaving 14 bases between them. This CDR3 region has 14 residues. The CDR3 region is CASSHPEGGAEAFF. CDR3 DNA: TGCGCCAGCAGCCACCCTGAGGGGGGTGCTGAAGCTTTCTTT.

The rearrangement links TRBV3-1 to TRBJ2-5, with D hard to call. V was shortened by 6 bases and J by 5 bases, with 16 bases between the two germline ends. The CDR3 covers 14 residues. From germline, CDR1 is LGHDT and CDR2 YNNKEL (reference sequence). The CDR3 bases are TGTGCCAGCAGTCAACTCGGACCCGAGGAGACCCAGTACTTC. Its translation is CASSQLGPEETQYF.

The chain joins TRBV4-2 to TRBJ1-2, with 7 bases aligning to TRBD1. Germline V gene lookup returns CDR1 LGHNA and CDR2 YNFKEQ. The V segment lost 0 bases and the J segment 4 bases; nucleotides outside the gene matches: 5. The CDR3 has 15 amino acids. CDR3 nucleotide sequence: TGTGCCAGCAGCCAAGATAGCGGGGACAGCTATGGCTACACCTTC. Its translation is CASSQDSGDSYGYTF.

This clonotype was observed a handful of times. This chain connects TRBV9 to TRBJ2-2; D might be TRBD2 (7 bases). The length of the CDR3 is 19 residues. Trimming removed 1 base at V and 0 bases at J, with 19 bases between. The V gene's germline CDR1 is SGDLS and CDR2 YYNGEE. CDR3 sequence: CASSVPRGGGGANTGELFF. CDR3 bases: TGTGCCAGCAGCGTACCCCGGGGCGGGGGCGGCGCGAACACCGGGGAGCTGTTTTTT.

The chain employs TRBV4-1 and TRBJ2-1; 11 bases line up with TRBD2. Trimming at V came to 1 base and at J to 5 bases, leaving 1 base not matched to a gene. Germline CDR1 reads MGHRA; CDR2 reads YSYEKL. The CDR3 consists of 15 residues. In DNA form, the CDR3 reads TGCGCCAGCAGCCAAGCTAGCGGGGGGAACAATGAGCAGTTCTTC. Translating gives CASSQASGGNNEQFF.

This clonotype was counted only a few times. This chain uses TRBV10-3 with TRBJ2-3; unclear D gene. V lost 7 bases and J 2 bases, leaving 13 bases between the germline ends. The CDR3 runs 14 residues. The V gene's germline CDR1 is ENHRY and CDR2 SYGVKD. The CDR3 nucleotides read TGTGCCATCAAAGGCCAGGCCGACACAGATACGCAGTATTTT. This translates into CAIKGQADTDTQYF.

The chain couples TRBV4-3 to TRBJ2-7; no firm D call. CDR1 LGHNA and CDR2 YSLEER come from the germline V gene. Trimming took off 0 bases at V and 0 bases at J, with 12 bases between the two ends. The CDR3 totals 16 residues. DNA for the CDR3: TGCGCCAGCAGCCAAGAATCTGGCAGCCTCTCCTACGAGCAGTACTTC. It yields the protein CASSQESGSLSYEQYF.

The chain uses TRBV5-1 and TRBJ2-3; 7 bases align to TRBD1. The CDR3 consists of 15 residues. With V trimmed by 0 bases and J by 2 bases, 3 bases remained unmatched. Germline V lookup: CDR1 SGHRS, CDR2 YFSETQ. The CDR3 region has the DNA TGCGCCAGCAGCTTGGAACAGGGGAACACAGATACGCAGTATTTT. Translating gives CASSLEQGNTDTQYF.

The J gene is TRBJ2-4, the V gene TRBV11-3, with 7 bases identical to TRBD2. The DNA end is a closer match to TRBJ2-5, so the J assignment may be wrong. Germline values: CDR1 SGHNT, CDR2 YENEEA. There are 16 residues in the CDR3. This CDR3 is CASSLDAAGVRETQYF. The CDR3 bases are TGTGCCAGCAGCTTAGACGCGGCGGGGGTACGGGAGACCCAGTACTTC.

CDR3 protein: CASSPWTSGGASEQFF. DNA for the CDR3: TGTGCCAGCAGTCCGTGGACTAGCGGGGGGGCCAGTGAGCAGTTCTTC. This rearrangement joins TRBV12-3 or TRBV12-4 to TRBJ2-1; TRBD2 agrees at 15 bases. The CDR3 sequence is 16 residues long. J gave up 9 bases and V 5 bases, and 8 bases lay outside the gene matches.

CDR3 nucleotide sequence: TGTGCCAGCTTCCGGGGGCTCAGCACAGATACGCAGTATTTT. Its translation: CASFRGLSTDTQYF. This chain links TRBV2 with TRBJ2-3; the D call may be TRBD1 or TRBD2 (6 bases each). The CDR3 consists of 14 residues. V dropped 8 bases and J dropped 0 bases, with 12 bases sitting between them. Germline V gene sequence: CDR1 SNHLY, CDR2 FYNNEI.

The genes are TRBV6-1 and TRBJ2-5, with 8 bases matching TRBD2. CDR1 MNHNS and CDR2 SASEGT come from the germline V gene. After removal of 1 base from V and 12 bases from J, the junction contained 19 bases not matched to a gene. This CDR3 is built from 17 residues. CDR3 coding DNA: TGTGCCAGCAGTGAAGTGTTGGCTTTTAGCGGGGCCGCAAAGGAGTACTTC. It yields the protein CASSEVLAFSGAAKEYF.

The table lists this clonotype with a few counts. The chain links TRBV9 to TRBJ1-1, with D perhaps TRBD1 (6 bases). Trimming left V 0 bases short and J 0 bases short, with 12 bases between. Germline CDR1 SGDLS, CDR2 YYNGEE. The CDR3 is made up of 16 amino acids. CDR3 loop: CASSVVGGPMNTEAFF. The CDR3 DNA is TGTGCCAGCAGCGTAGTAGGGGGACCGATGAACACTGAAGCTTTCTTT.

The chain has TRBV12-5 and TRBJ2-3; 9 nucleotides align to TRBD1. This CDR3 has 20 amino acids. V shed 0 bases, J shed 0 bases, and the junction held 13 bases outside the gene matches. The germline gives CDR1 LGHNT, CDR2 FRNRAP. The CDR3 DNA follows: TGTGCTAGTGGTTTGGTACTTGGGGACAGGGCTATCACTAGCACAGATACGCAGTATTTT. Translation gives CASGLVLGDRAITSTDTQYF.

The chain carries TRBV2 and TRBJ2-3; D remains ambiguous. The CDR3 spans 14 residues. From germline, CDR1 is SNHLY and CDR2 FYNNEI. V lost 4 bases, J lost 0 bases, and 8 bases lay in between. The CDR3 sequence is CASSVSESTDTQYF. DNA for the CDR3: TGTGCCAGCAGTGTATCAGAGAGCACAGATACGCAGTATTTT.